This note documents a single TCR beta chain sequence. This record comes from a study of blood T cell repertoires in COVID-19. The wider study: T cells, B-cell-depleted T cells, or PBMCs supplied cDNA or gDNA.

The CDR3 totals 18 residues. CDR1 is SNHLY and CDR2 is FYNNEI in the germline V gene. The V segment lost 0 bases and the J segment 0 bases; nucleotides outside the gene matches: 3. Original methodology: For nucleated cells, counts were estimated from reference gene primer amplification. Clones were sequenced by immunoSEQ multiplex PCR, and TCRdb holds only the in-frame ones, with some missing. From that table come the V and J calls and clone size; the DNA was used to work out D and trimming. Here the sample spans approximately 150,000 clones, roughly 90% being singletons. The source material was peripheral blood. The chain joins TRBV2 to TRBJ2-2; TRBD2 aligns across 11 bases. This sequence originates from a man between 60 and 75 years old with active or convalescent COVID-19. CDR3 nucleotide sequence: TGTGCCAGCAGTGAAGCTCCTAGCGGGGGGACGAACACCGGGGAGCTGTTTTTT. Translating gives CASSEAPSGGTNTGELFF.